This entry is about one T cell receptor (beta chain). What it binds is unknown. The data were taken from a study of Ad26.COV2.S vaccination and SARS-CoV-2 variants. Study-level results: Spike-specific TCR breadth in vaccine recipients exceeded that seen in placebo recipients. Reported post-vaccination CD8+ and CD4+ T cell responses to spike showed substantial breadth. Measurement of non-spike TCR breadth gave similar results in vaccine and placebo recipients. Total responses of T cells may have been underestimated by the analyses of TCR breadth and depth.

Germline V gene sequence: CDR1 SQVTM, CDR2 ANQGSEA. The V end was cut by 8 bases, the J end by 5 bases, with 19 bases between. The CDR3 consists of 14 residues. The table came from immunoSEQ multiplex PCR; TCRdb's copy has only in-frame clones and leaves some out. This sample has about 180,000 clones; roughly 87% occur once, and the top ten carry 5% to 6.5%. The TCR originated in a human donor who had recovered from COVID-19. The chain joins TRBV29-1 to TRBJ2-1, with D possibly matching TRBD2 (5 bases). The sample was peripheral blood, taken after recovery from COVID-19. CDR3 DNA: TGCAGCCTCGGTGGCAGGCTCGGGGACAATGAGCAGTTCTTC. Residues: CSLGGRLGDNEQFF.